This T cell receptor (beta chain) was obtained from a study of post-analysis software for immune sequencing data. In the case of this clonotype: Its antigen is unidentified.

The CDR3 contains 15 residues. The V segment lost 6 bases and the J segment 6 bases; nucleotides outside the gene matches: 11. Germline CDR1 reads SNHLY; CDR2 reads FYNNEI. Study-level points and caveats: Significantly lower normalized Chao1 diversity was found in patients with multiple sclerosis relative to controls. Patients carried five TRBV segments more frequently than controls did, and TRBV5-6, TRBV5-1 and TRBV20-1 were among them.

Libraries were made from TCR beta cDNA, and they carried unique molecular identifiers. Each CDR3 protein is one row after TCRdb ran MiXCR on the PCR reads. The sample comprises 450,000 to 700,000 distinct CDR3 sequences, about 40% of which are singletons, and more than 1.5% rests with the top ten. This chain links TRBV2 with TRBJ1-5; 7 positions match TRBD1. The material sequenced was blood. The clonotype originates from a girl aged 5 to 17 with multiple sclerosis. CDR3 region: CASSRNTGAAQPQHF. The CDR3 nucleotides are TGTGCCAGCAGCCGAAATACAGGGGCTGCTCAGCCCCAGCATTTT.